The 5 T cell receptor beta chains below all came from one sample that was sequenced in a study of T cell repertoires in aging, cancer and after chemotherapy. Amplification of TCR beta used genomic DNA extracted from peripheral blood. Rearranged V-D-J TRB sequences were amplified with a mixed TRB-A/B primer pool. Each CDR3 protein is one row after TCRdb ran MiXCR on the multiplex PCR reads. Of 2,000 to 2,500 distinct CDR3 sequences listed, less than 60% were seen once; the top ten hold roughly 6%. The sample taken for sequencing was blood. Receptors originate from a human donor with a blood cancer.

With respect to this clonotype: At one end the junction does not follow the germline gene, possibly because of a read error. The chain recombines TRBV10-3 with TRBJ2-7; 9 nucleotides line up with TRBD1. The length of the CDR3 is 13 residues. Germline V gene data show CDR1 as ENHRY and CDR2 as SYGVKD. CDR3 region: CASSDRGFVEQYF. The DNA of the CDR3 is TGCGCCAGCAGTGACAGGGGGTTCGTCGAGCAGTACTTC.

The chain links TRBV6-5 to TRBJ2-7; D possibly uses TRBD1 or TRBD2 (5 bases each). CDR1 and CDR2 from the germline V gene are MNHEY and SVGAGI. This CDR3 is built from 15 residues. The V end lost 2 bases, the J end lost 6 bases, and 17 bases lay between the germline ends. CDR3 region: CASSYIGQWTPEQYF. The CDR3 nucleotides are TGTGCCAGCAGTTACATTGGACAATGGACTCCCGAGCAGTACTTC.

The genes are TRBV7-2 and TRBJ1-5, with TRBD1 matching 7 bases. The CDR3 length is 14 residues. CDR1 is SGHTA and CDR2 is FQGNSA in the germline V gene. V lost 5 bases to trimming and J lost 7 bases; unmatched junction nucleotides: 8. The CDR3 reads CASSLRQGQQPQHF. CDR3 nucleotides: TGTGCCAGCAGCCTCCGACAGGGTCAACAGCCCCAGCATTTT.

This chain joins TRBV20-1 and TRBJ1-2; D may be TRBD1 (6 bases). The germline gives CDR1 DFQATT, CDR2 SNEGSKA (reference sequence). The CDR3 is 17 amino acids. Trimming shortened V by 3 bases and J by 8 bases, and 28 bases separated the two germline ends. CDR3 residues: CSARIDIGQFRGDGYTF. CDR3 nucleotides: TGCAGTGCTAGGATCGATATCGGACAGTTTAGGGGTGACGGCTACACCTTC.

The chain uses TRBV12-3 or TRBV12-4 and TRBJ1-1, with D perhaps TRBD1 (5 bases). V gave up 3 bases and J gave up 4 bases, with 12 bases separating them. CDR3 length: 14 amino acids. The CDR3 DNA follows: TGTGCCAGCAGTTTTTCGTTTGGGGCCACTGAAGCTTTCTTT. Translated: CASSFSFGATEAFF.